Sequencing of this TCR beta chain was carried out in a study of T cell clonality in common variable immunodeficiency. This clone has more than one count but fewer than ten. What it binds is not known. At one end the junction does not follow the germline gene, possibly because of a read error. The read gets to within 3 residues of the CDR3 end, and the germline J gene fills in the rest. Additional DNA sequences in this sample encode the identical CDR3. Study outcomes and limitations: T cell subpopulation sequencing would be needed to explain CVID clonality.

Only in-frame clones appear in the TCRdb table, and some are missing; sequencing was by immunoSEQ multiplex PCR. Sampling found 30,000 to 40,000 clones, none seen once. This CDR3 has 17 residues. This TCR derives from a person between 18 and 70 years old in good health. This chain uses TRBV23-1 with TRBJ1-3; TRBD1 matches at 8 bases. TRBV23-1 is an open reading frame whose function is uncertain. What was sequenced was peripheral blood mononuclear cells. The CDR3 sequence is CASSQCLRTGSENTIYF. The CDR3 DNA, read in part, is TGCGCCAGCAGTCAATGCCTCCGGACAGGGTCTGAGAACACG.